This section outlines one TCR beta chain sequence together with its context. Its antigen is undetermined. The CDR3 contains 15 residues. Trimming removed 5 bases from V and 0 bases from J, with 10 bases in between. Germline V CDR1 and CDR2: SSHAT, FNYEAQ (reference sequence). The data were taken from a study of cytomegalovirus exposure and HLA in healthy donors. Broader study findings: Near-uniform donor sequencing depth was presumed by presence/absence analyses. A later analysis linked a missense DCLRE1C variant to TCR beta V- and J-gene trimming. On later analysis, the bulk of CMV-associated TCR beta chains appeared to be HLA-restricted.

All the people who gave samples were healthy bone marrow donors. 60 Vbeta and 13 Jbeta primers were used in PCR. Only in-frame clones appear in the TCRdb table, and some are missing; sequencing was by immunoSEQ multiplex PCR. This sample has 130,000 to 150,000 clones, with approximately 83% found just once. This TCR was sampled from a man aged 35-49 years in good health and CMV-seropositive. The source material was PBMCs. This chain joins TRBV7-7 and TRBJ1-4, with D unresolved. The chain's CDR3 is CASSRTDATNEKLFF. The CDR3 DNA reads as TGTGCCAGCAGCCGCACAGATGCAACTAATGAAAAACTGTTTTTT.